This TCR beta chain was sequenced for a study of blood T cell repertoires in COVID-19 (dated by TCRdb to the early 2020s). The study in broad terms: The collaborator samples originated in the United States, Italy and Spain and spanned the acute and convalescent phases of COVID-19. The material from the prospective study consisted of cDNA or gDNA derived from T cells, B-cell-depleted T cells, or PBMCs. A freely available public database, intended as a resource for researchers studying the immune response to SARS-CoV-2, is where the repertoires were released. Where available, HLA class I and class II types were obtained from metadata supplied by the sample provider rather than from assay-based typing. The dataset comprised deeply sampled blood TCRbeta repertoires from subjects exposed to, actively infected with, or recovered from COVID-19. Samples came from the ongoing ImmuneRACE study (first 160 participants) plus 1,254 subjects from 6 global collaborators. A de-identified subject ID, COVID-19 status, age in years and sex were almost always included in the sample metadata.

The cysteine opens and the phenylalanine closes a CDR3 of 12 amino acids. The DNA shown is the 36-base CDR3, in frame from base 1. CDR1 and CDR2 are drawn from the germline V gene: MGHDK, SYGVNS. Trimming takes 6 bases from V and 3 bases from J, and the germline ends sit 5 bases apart. TCRbeta CDR3 regions were amplified from genomic DNA by means of the immunoSEQ Assay, a bias-controlled multiplex PCR. Processing in the source paper ran as follows. The number of nucleated cells in each sample was estimated by amplification of reference gene primers within the assay. To quantify the absolute abundance of each unique TCRbeta CDR3 rearrangement, sequence reads were collapsed and filtered. For each sample, productive Simpson clonality was calculated as the square root of Simpson's diversity index across productive rearrangements. Drawn from immuneACCESS, this table holds only the in-frame rearrangements with V and J called that TCRdb kept. Clones are partly lost; checked studies trace under half to an unresolved V gene and leave the rest unexplained. V and J calls plus clone size are reproduced from that table; the DNA served to infer D and trimming. The table for this sample lists over 200,000 clones; approximately 90% of them were counted only once. The leading ten clones occupy 1.2% of the sample.

Worth noting for this clone: Its binding antigen is unknown. No base quality values were provided; no much bigger clone lies one nucleotide off.

Results and caveats for the whole study, not just this receptor: Clinical and demographic metadata were provided uncurated, with the amount varying by source and participant.

Participants in the prospective study were enrolled through a virtual design, were aged about 18 to 90 years, and lived in roughly 24 United States geographic areas. In the prospective study, participants were assigned to cohorts based on the clinical history participants reported in a screening survey and a study questionnaire. Recovered participants in ImmuneRACE Cohort 3 were defined as having two consecutive negative NP/OP PCR tests, clearance from a healthcare professional, or resolution of symptoms. Each participant in the prospective study had whole blood, serum and a nasopharyngeal or oropharyngeal swab collected by mobile phlebotomists. Participants in the prospective study had the option to provide additional blood draws and questionnaires over a 2-month period. Before DNA extraction, prospective study blood samples were shipped either frozen or at room temperature.

Sample: PBMCs or T cells enriched from blood (not recorded which). The chain was built from TRBV25-1 and TRBJ1-4; the D gene assignment is ambiguous. The TCR comes from a young man who had recovered from COVID-19. The DNA sequence is given as TGTGCCAGCAGCGGGGCTAATGAAAAACTGTTTTTT. It codes for CASSGANEKLFF.